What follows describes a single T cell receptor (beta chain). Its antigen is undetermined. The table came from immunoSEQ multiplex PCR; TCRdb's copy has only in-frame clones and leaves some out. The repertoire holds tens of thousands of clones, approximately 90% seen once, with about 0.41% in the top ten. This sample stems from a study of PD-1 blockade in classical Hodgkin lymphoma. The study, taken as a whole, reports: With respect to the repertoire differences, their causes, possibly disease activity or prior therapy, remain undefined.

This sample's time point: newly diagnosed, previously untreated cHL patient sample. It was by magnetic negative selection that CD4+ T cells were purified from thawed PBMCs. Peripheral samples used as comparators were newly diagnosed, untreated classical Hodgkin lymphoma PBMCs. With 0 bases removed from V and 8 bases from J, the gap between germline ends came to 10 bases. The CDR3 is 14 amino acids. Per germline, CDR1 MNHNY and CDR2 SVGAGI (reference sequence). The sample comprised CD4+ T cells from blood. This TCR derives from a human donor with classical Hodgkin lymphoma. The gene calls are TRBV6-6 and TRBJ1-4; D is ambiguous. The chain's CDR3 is CASSYSKSFEKLFF. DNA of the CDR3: TGTGCCAGCAGTTACTCAAAATCCTTCGAAAAACTGTTTTTT.